Below, 25 T cell receptor beta chains from the same sample are listed, as sequenced in a study of radiotherapy plus CTLA-4 blockade in lung cancer. Some clones are missing from TCRdb's copy, which holds only in-frame ones; the method was immunoSEQ multiplex PCR. The data hold approximately 52,000 clones, with 75% to 85% observed a single time. The input for sequencing was peripheral blood, taken from a patient treated with radiotherapy plus ipilimumab. The receptors come from a human donor with non-small cell lung cancer who had a complete response to radiotherapy plus ipilimumab.

V usage is TRBV18 and J usage is TRBJ1-4, with a possible D match to TRBD1 (6 bases). Trimming stripped 4 bases from V and 7 bases from J, with 13 bases between. This CDR3 has 14 amino acids. The germline V gene has CDR1 KGHSH and CDR2 LQKENI. CDR3 sequence: CASSRDSGAEKLFF. The CDR3 region has the DNA TGTGCCAGCTCACGAGACTCAGGGGCTGAAAAACTGTTTTTT.

The chain is built from TRBV19 and TRBJ1-5; 8 nucleotides agree with TRBD1. V dropped 5 bases and J dropped 16; count of bases not matched to a gene: 13. Germline V gives CDR1 LNHDA, CDR2 SQIVND (reference sequence). The CDR3 sequence is 13 residues long. The CDR3 here is CASSPLSDRAPHF. In nucleotides, the CDR3 is TGTGCCAGTAGTCCCCTTTCGGACAGGGCTCCTCATTTT.

In regard to this clone: One end of the junction is discordant with germline, which a read error may explain. The chain uses TRBV15 and TRBJ2-5; 11 nucleotides match TRBD2. Germline V gene sequence: CDR1 LNHNV, CDR2 YYDKDF (reference sequence). This CDR3 region has 14 residues. CDR3 DNA: TGTGCCACCAGCAGGGGAGGGACTAGCGGCTCCCCGGACTTC. This sequence encodes CATSRGGTSGSPDF.

A few counts support this clone. The chain carries TRBV7-9 and TRBJ2-7; TRBD1 aligns across 11 bases. Germline CDR1 SEHNR, CDR2 FQNEAQ (reference sequence). There are 13 residues in the CDR3. The V segment lost 6 bases and the J segment 5 bases; nucleotides outside the gene matches: 3. CDR3: CASSWTGGDEQYV. CDR3 nucleotides: TGTGCCAGCAGTTGGACAGGGGGCGACGAGCAGTACGTC.

The chain uses TRBV5-6 and TRBJ2-1; perhaps TRBD1 as D (5 bases). This CDR3 has 13 amino acids. Trimming cost V 4 bases and J 13 bases, with 18 bases left between them. Germline loops: CDR1 SGHDT, CDR2 YYEEEE. The CDR3 DNA reads TGTGCCAGCAGCCCCTGGGGCCGTCCAACCCAGTTCTTC. Its translation: CASSPWGRPTQFF.

This chain uses TRBV10-1 with TRBJ2-2; 7 nucleotides line up with TRBD1. This CDR3 region has 16 residues. The germline V gene has CDR1 WNHNN and CDR2 SYGVQD (reference sequence). Losses at the gene ends were 0 bases for V and 7 bases for J; bases not matched to a gene: 8. CDR3 DNA: TGCGCCAGCAGTGAGTCGAAGCCAGGGGGTAACGGGGAGCTGTTTTTT. It specifies CASSESKPGGNGELFF.

V gene TRBV27 combines with J gene TRBJ1-5; 10 nucleotides line up with TRBD1. Germline CDR1 and CDR2: MNHEY and SMNVEV (reference sequence). V trimming: 8 bases; J trimming: 6 bases; junction bases outside the gene matches: 4. The CDR3 consists of 13 residues. The CDR3 is CASAGTGVQPQHF. CDR3 DNA sequence: TGTGCCAGCGCCGGGACAGGGGTTCAGCCCCAGCATTTT.

This chain connects TRBV2 to TRBJ2-5; 8 bases align to TRBD1. After removal of 4 bases from V and 5 bases from J, the junction contained 12 bases not matched to a gene. Germline lookup yields CDR1 SNHLY and CDR2 FYNNEI. This CDR3 has 16 residues. Written as DNA, the CDR3 is TGTGCCAGCAGTGGCGTCAGGGGGCGCGTAAGGGAGACCCAGTACTTC. Its translation: CASSGVRGRVRETQYF.

Concerning this clone itself: The identical CDR3 is also encoded by other nucleotide sequences in the sample. The rearrangement joins TRBV4-3 to TRBJ2-1; tentatively, D is TRBD2 (5 bases). Deletions cut 3 bases from V and 2 bases from J, with 11 bases between. The CDR3 is 15 amino acids. From germline, CDR1 is LGHNA and CDR2 YSLEER. As DNA, the CDR3 is TGCGCCAGCAGCCAGGATCTACTAGCCTACAATGAGCAGTTCTTC. Protein sequence: CASSQDLLAYNEQFF.

About this clone itself: Mismatch with germline at one junction end may stem from a read error. V and J are TRBV7-7 and TRBJ1-2; D remains ambiguous. Looked up from germline, CDR1 is SSHAT and CDR2 is FNYEAQ (reference sequence). This CDR3 is built from 14 residues. CDR3 in amino acids: CASSPIRESYGYTF. Written as DNA, the CDR3 is TGTGCTAGCAGCCCCATACGGGAGAGCTATGGCTACACCTTC. The full variable domain, rest sourced from reference TRBV7-7 and TRBJ1-2, is GAGVSQSPRYKVTKRGQDVTLRCDPISSHATLYWYQQALGQGPEFLTYFNYEAQPDKSGLPSDRFSAERPEGSISTLTIQRTEQRDSAMYRCASSPIRESYGYTFGSGTRLTVV.

The sample holds a few counts of this clone. The chain couples TRBV4-3 to TRBJ1-3; a weak D match, TRBD1 (5 bases). Germline assignment: CDR1 LGHNA and CDR2 YSLEER. V was trimmed by 1 base and J by 2 bases, leaving 18 bases between them. The CDR3 length is 18 residues. CDR3 loop: CASSQAAWGFWAGNTIYF. In DNA, the CDR3 is TGCGCCAGCAGCCAAGCCGCCTGGGGCTTTTGGGCTGGAAACACCATATATTTT.

The chain joins TRBV30 to TRBJ1-3; D is ambiguous. The CDR3 sequence is 12 residues long. The germline V gene encodes CDR1 GTSNPN and CDR2 SVGIG (reference sequence). V dropped 7 bases and J dropped 2 bases, with 9 bases sitting between them. This chain's CDR3 is CASGRAGNTIYF. The CDR3 DNA sequence: TGTGCCTCTGGGAGGGCTGGAAACACCATATATTTT.

This clone showed up just a few times. The V call is TRBV5-6, the J call TRBJ1-5; TRBD1 aligns across 10 bases. With 3 bases clipped from V and 3 bases from J, the junction kept 3 bases outside the gene matches. The CDR3 has 15 amino acids. From germline, CDR1 is SGHDT and CDR2 YYEEEE. Written as DNA, the CDR3 is TGTGCCAGCAGCTGGGGACAGGGGATCAATCAGCCCCAGCATTTT. This encodes CASSWGQGINQPQHF.

This chain links TRBV11-3 with TRBJ1-2; 9 bases align to TRBD1. V gave up 5 bases and J gave up 5 bases; unmatched junction bases: 9. CDR1 and CDR2 (germline): SGHNT, YENEEA. CDR3 length: 15 amino acids. The CDR3 nucleotides are TGTGCCAGCAGCGTCCGGGACAGGGATTCGTATGGCTACACCTTC. Translating gives CASSVRDRDSYGYTF.

The chain employs TRBV6-6 and TRBJ2-4, with 7 bases aligning to TRBD1. There are 11 residues in the CDR3. In germline, CDR1 is MNHNY, CDR2 SVGAGI (reference sequence). V gave up 8 bases and J gave up 5 bases; unmatched junction bases: 0. The CDR3 reads CASGTENIQYF. The CDR3, as DNA: TGTGCCAGCGGGACAGAAAACATTCAGTACTTC.

Notes on this clone: One end of the junction varies from germline; a read error may be responsible. This chain connects TRBV7-7 to TRBJ2-1; no reliable D call. The CDR3 loop spans 13 amino acids. Germline assignment: CDR1 SSHAT and CDR2 FNYEAQ (reference sequence). The CDR3 nucleotides read TGTGCTAGCAGCTTGGAAGTCGCGGATGAGCAGTTCTTC. This sequence encodes CASSLEVADEQFF.

The V gene is TRBV12-5, the J gene TRBJ2-6; 7 nucleotides match TRBD1. The CDR3 is 16 amino acids. J was trimmed by 5 bases and V by 6 bases; bases with no gene match: 10. From germline, CDR1 is LGHNT and CDR2 FRNRAP. In DNA form, the CDR3 reads TGTGCTAGTGGCGGGGACAGCCCCCAGTGGGCCAACGTCCTGACTTTC. It specifies CASGGDSPQWANVLTF.

This clone came up a few times. CDR3 sequence (DNA): TGTGCCTGGAGTGTAATAATTAGGGGGAACTATGGCTACACCTTC. Protein sequence: CAWSVIIRGNYGYTF. J is TRBJ1-2 and V is TRBV30; TRBD1 is a possible D gene (6 bases). CDR1 GTSNPN and CDR2 SVGIG come from the germline V gene (reference sequence). CDR3 length: 15 amino acids. V was cut by 0 bases and J by 2 bases, with 13 bases left in between.

This clone has a handful of counts. Sequence at one end of the junction differs from germline and may be a read error. Other nucleotide sequences in the sample specify the same CDR3. This chain uses TRBV29-1 with TRBJ2-6; 7 bases are shared with TRBD1. The CDR3 has 17 amino acids. Per germline, CDR1 SQVTM and CDR2 ANQGSEA. The CDR3 DNA reads as TGCAGCGTGGAAGGGGGCCATTTTTACTCTGGGGCCAACGTCCTGACTTTC. It codes for CSVEGGHFYSGANVLTF.

CDR3 DNA sequence: TGTGCCAGCAGCCGGACTAGCGGGGATACCTACAATGAGCAGTTCTTC. Encoded protein: CASSRTSGDTYNEQFF. The chain employs TRBV11-2 and TRBJ2-1; the match to TRBD2 covers 12 bases. Germline V lookup: CDR1 SGHAT, CDR2 FQNNGV. V was pared by 5 bases and J by 2 bases, with 4 bases of the junction left unmatched. The CDR3 consists of 16 residues.

V usage is TRBV18 and J usage is TRBJ1-4, with 9 bases fitting TRBD1. The germline gives CDR1 KGHSH, CDR2 LQKENI. Trimming removed 2 bases from V and 5 bases from J; junction bases left unmatched: 6. CDR3 length equals 16 residues. The CDR3 here is CASSPGSGTGNEKLFF. The CDR3 DNA is TGTGCCAGCTCACCAGGGTCCGGGACAGGGAATGAAAAACTGTTTTTT.

The chain is built from TRBV11-3 and TRBJ1-3; D unclear. CDR1 and CDR2 from the germline V gene are SGHNT and YENEEA. The CDR3 has 15 amino acids. With 5 bases removed from V and 0 bases from J, the gap between germline ends came to 11 bases. CDR3 in DNA: TGTGCCAGCAGCCTAGGGCTGGCCTCTGGAAACACCATATATTTT. It codes for CASSLGLASGNTIYF.

This clone was picked up one time. The rearrangement joins TRBV7-2 to TRBJ2-5, with 12 bases fitting TRBD2. CDR1 SGHTA and CDR2 FQGNSA come from the germline V gene. The CDR3 covers 16 residues. Trimming at V came to 1 base and at J to 4 bases, leaving 4 bases not matched to a gene. CDR3 sequence: CASSLELAGGGETQYF. In DNA, the CDR3 is TGTGCCAGCAGCTTAGAACTAGCGGGGGGAGGAGAGACCCAGTACTTC.

The chain is built from TRBV5-8 and TRBJ2-2, with 8 bases matching TRBD1. The junction had 5 bases not matched to a gene; V was cut back by 4 bases and J by 3 bases. The CDR3 is 15 residues long. Germline CDR1 SGHTS, CDR2 YDEGEE. CDR3 loop: CASSTGQGYTGELFF. The CDR3 DNA is TGTGCCAGCAGCACAGGACAGGGATACACCGGGGAGCTGTTTTTT.

The CDR3 DNA is TGTGCCAGCAGCCTTAGCGGGAGGGCCTACAATGAGCAGTTCTTC. Amino acids: CASSLSGRAYNEQFF. The genes are TRBV7-8 and TRBJ2-1; TRBD2 matches at 11 bases. V lost 5 bases to trimming and J lost 2 bases; unmatched junction nucleotides: 2. Germline lookup yields CDR1 SGHVS and CDR2 FQNEAQ. The CDR3 runs 15 residues.